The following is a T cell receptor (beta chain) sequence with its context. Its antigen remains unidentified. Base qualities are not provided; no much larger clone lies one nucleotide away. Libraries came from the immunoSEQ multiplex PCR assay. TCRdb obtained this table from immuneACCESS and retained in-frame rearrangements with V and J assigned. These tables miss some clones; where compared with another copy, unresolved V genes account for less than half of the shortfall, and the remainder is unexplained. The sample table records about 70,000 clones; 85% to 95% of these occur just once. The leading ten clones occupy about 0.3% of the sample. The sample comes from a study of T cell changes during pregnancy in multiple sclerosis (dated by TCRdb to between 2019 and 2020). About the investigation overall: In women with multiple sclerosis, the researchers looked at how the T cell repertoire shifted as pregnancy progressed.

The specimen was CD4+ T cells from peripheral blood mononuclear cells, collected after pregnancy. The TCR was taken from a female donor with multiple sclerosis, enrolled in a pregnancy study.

The nucleotide sequence is given as TGCGCCAGCAGCCCCCCGGGACTAATAGTTTACGAGCAGTACTTC. It specifies CASSPPGLIVYEQYF. The rearrangement joined TRBV5-1 to TRBJ2-7, with 7 junctional bases fitting TRBD2. The CDR3 numbers 15 residues from cysteine through phenylalanine. The read is trimmed to its CDR3 DNA, 45 bases read in frame from base 1. CDR1 is given as SGHRS and CDR2 as YFSETQ, both from the germline V gene. After removal of 4 bases from V and 4 bases from J, the junction retains 11 bases not matched to a gene.